Following are 32 T cell receptor beta chains from one sample sequenced in a study of blood T cell repertoires in COVID-19. Profiled with immunoSEQ multiplex PCR; TCRdb holds only in-frame clones, not every one. The table has 200,000 to 300,000 clones, 88% seen once. Material: peripheral blood. The receptors were sampled from a man in his fifties or sixties who had recovered from COVID-19.

This clone has at least ten counts. V usage is TRBV4-1 and J usage is TRBJ2-1, with D possibly matching TRBD2 (6 bases). V was trimmed by 2 bases and J by 3 bases, leaving 17 bases between them. The CDR3 has 17 amino acids. Germline CDR1 and CDR2: MGHRA and YSYEKL. CDR3 DNA: TGCGCCAGCAGCCAACCTCCGGGGGACCTGAGCTACAATGAGCAGTTCTTC. Protein product: CASSQPPGDLSYNEQFF.

The chain uses TRBV7-3 and TRBJ2-1; 9 positions agree with TRBD1. Germline lookup yields CDR1 SGHTA and CDR2 FQGTGA. After removal of 4 bases from V and 8 bases from J, the junction contained 9 bases not matched to a gene. The CDR3 contains 15 residues. DNA of the CDR3: TGTGCCAGCAGCTCTGCCGGGACAGGGATCGATGAGCAGTTCTTC. This translates into CASSSAGTGIDEQFF.

This chain links TRBV3-1 (or the pseudogene TRBV3-2) with TRBJ2-1; 13 nucleotides match TRBD2. Germline CDR1 LGHDT, CDR2 YNNKEL (reference sequence). This CDR3 has 13 amino acids. After removal of 5 bases from V and 12 bases from J, the junction contained 4 bases not matched to a gene. The CDR3 coding sequence is TGTGCCAGCAGCTCCCGACTAGCGGGGGGGCAGTTCTTC. It translates to CASSSRLAGGQFF.

The rearrangement links TRBV6-1 to TRBJ2-2, with unresolved D. CDR1 is MNHNS and CDR2 is SASEGT in the germline V gene. With 0 bases removed from V and 5 bases from J, the gap between germline ends came to 4 bases. The length of the CDR3 is 13 residues. CDR3 in amino acids: CASSEAATGELFF. The CDR3 DNA is TGTGCCAGCAGTGAAGCGGCTACCGGGGAGCTGTTTTTT.

The genes are TRBV6-5 and TRBJ1-6; TRBD1 agrees at 8 bases. The CDR3 has 15 amino acids. J gave up 4 bases and V 5 bases, and 4 bases lay outside the gene matches. Looked up from germline, CDR1 is MNHEY and CDR2 is SVGAGI. CDR3 DNA: TGTGCCAGCAGTCGGGACAGGAGGTATAATTCACCCCTCCACTTT. Amino acid sequence: CASSRDRRYNSPLHF.

The chain employs TRBV18 and TRBJ1-5, with 11 bases lining up with TRBD1. V was pared by 5 bases and J by 2 bases, with 5 bases of the junction left unmatched. The CDR3 is made up of 16 amino acids. The germline CDR1 and CDR2 sequences are KGHSH and LQKENI. CDR3 protein: CASSGQGASGNQPQHF. In DNA, the CDR3 is TGTGCCAGCTCAGGACAGGGGGCGTCAGGCAATCAGCCCCAGCATTTT. Combining the CDR3 with reference TRBV18 and TRBJ1-5 gives the whole variable domain NAGVMQNPRHLVRRRGQEARLRCSPMKGHSHVYWYRQLPEEGLKFMVYLQKENIIDESGMPKERFSAEFPKEGPSILRIQQVVRGDSAAYFCASSGQGASGNQPQHFGDGTRLSIL.

This chain uses TRBV5-1 with TRBJ2-5; D is ambiguous. Germline CDR1 is SGHRS and CDR2 is YFSETQ. The CDR3 spans 16 residues. The ends were cut back, 4 bases at V and 0 bases at J, with 16 bases in the middle. The CDR3 region has the DNA TGCGCCAGCAGCCCCGGCCAGGCCGGCTACCAAGAGACCCAGTACTTC. Amino acids: CASSPGQAGYQETQYF. The full variable domain, completed using reference TRBV5-1 and TRBJ2-5, is KAGVTQTPRYLIKTRGQQVTLSCSPISGHRSVSWYQQTPGQGLQFLFEYFSETQRNKGNFPGRFSGRQFSNSRSEMNVSTLELGDSALYLCASSPGQAGYQETQYFGPGTRLLVL.

The V call is TRBV5-6, the J call TRBJ2-1; 8 bases fit TRBD1. The ends lost 1 base at V and 6 bases at J; junction bases unmatched: 9. Germline CDR1 and CDR2: SGHDT and YYEEEE. The CDR3 runs 16 residues. CDR3 sequence reads: CASSLFRGQYSNEQFF. In DNA, the CDR3 is TGTGCCAGCAGCTTGTTCAGGGGGCAATATTCCAATGAGCAGTTCTTC.

The genes are TRBV5-4 and TRBJ2-7; maybe TRBD1 (5 bases). V lost 0 bases, J lost 7 bases, and 14 bases lay in between. Germline V lookup: CDR1 SGHNT, CDR2 YYREEE (reference sequence). The CDR3 loop spans 14 amino acids. The CDR3 DNA reads as TGTGCCAGCAGCTTGGTAGCAGGGTCGGGTGAGCAGTACTTC. Its translation is CASSLVAGSGEQYF.

The chain is built from TRBV5-1 and TRBJ2-1, with 9 bases aligning to TRBD1. V gave up 0 bases and J gave up 5 bases; unmatched junction bases: 6. In germline, CDR1 is SGHRS, CDR2 YFSETQ. The CDR3 consists of 16 residues. CDR3 sequence: CASSLAPDRGDNEQFF. The CDR3 bases are TGCGCCAGCAGCTTGGCCCCGGACAGGGGCGACAATGAGCAGTTCTTC.

V and J are TRBV6-2 or TRBV6-3 and TRBJ1-1; the D is unclear. Germline V gene lookup returns CDR1 MNHEY and CDR2 SVGEGT. The CDR3 length is 14 residues. Deletions cut 2 bases from V and 2 bases from J, with 9 bases between. The CDR3 region has the DNA TGTGCCAGCAGTTACGTCCCAGGAAACACTGAAGCTTTCTTT. This codes for CASSYVPGNTEAFF.

V usage is TRBV7-6 and J usage is TRBJ2-7; 7 bases are a match to TRBD2. V was clipped by 1 base and J by 3 bases; unmatched bases: 9. Per the germline V gene, CDR1 is SGHVS and CDR2 is FNYEAQ. This CDR3 is built from 16 residues. For the CDR3, the DNA is TGTGCCAGCAGCTTAGGATCTGCGGGAGCCCTCTACGAGCAGTACTTC. It yields the protein CASSLGSAGALYEQYF.

The rearrangement joins TRBV5-5 to TRBJ2-7; 7 positions match TRBD2. The ends lost 2 bases at V and 2 bases at J; junction bases unmatched: 4. This CDR3 spans 14 amino acids. Germline V gives CDR1 SGHKS, CDR2 YYEKEE (reference sequence). The CDR3 DNA reads as TGTGCCAGCAGCTTCAGGGAGGGAACCTACGAGCAGTACTTC. Protein product: CASSFREGTYEQYF.

This clone was observed a single time. The V gene is TRBV30, the J gene TRBJ2-7, with D possibly TRBD1 on 6 matching bases. CDR3 length: 13 amino acids. V was pared by 2 bases and J by 2 bases, with 10 bases between. From germline, CDR1 is GTSNPN and CDR2 SVGIG (reference sequence). CDR3 sequence reads: CAWSKSGAYEQYF. The CDR3 DNA is TGTGCCTGGAGTAAGTCAGGGGCCTACGAGCAGTACTTC.

CDR3 sequence (DNA): TGTGCCAGTAGTTTCGGGACAGGGGTTCGCGAGCAGTACTTC. It encodes CASSFGTGVREQYF. The gene calls are TRBV19 and TRBJ2-7; 10 nucleotides match TRBD1. The CDR3 runs 14 residues. Germline assignment: CDR1 LNHDA and CDR2 SQIVND (reference sequence). After removal of 5 bases from V and 6 bases from J, the junction contained 7 bases not matched to a gene.

The CDR3 nucleotides are TGTGCCAGTAGTACCCGACAGGAGTCCAATCAGCCCCAGCATTTT. Protein product: CASSTRQESNQPQHF. V and J are TRBV19 and TRBJ1-5; tentative D call: TRBD1 (6 bases). The CDR3 has 15 residues. The germline V and J ends were trimmed by 4 bases and 3 bases, with 13 bases remaining between them. Germline lookup yields CDR1 LNHDA and CDR2 SQIVND (reference sequence).

This chain joins TRBV6-1 and TRBJ1-5; D is ambiguous. CDR1 is MNHNS and CDR2 is SASEGT in the germline V gene. The ends were cut back, 0 bases at V and 9 bases at J, with 6 bases in the middle. CDR3 length: 12 amino acids. Here the CDR3 reads CASSEAAGPQHF. For the CDR3, the DNA is TGTGCCAGCAGTGAAGCGGCGGGGCCCCAGCATTTT.

This clone was counted at least ten times. The V gene is TRBV5-1, the J gene TRBJ2-7; 7 bases match TRBD2. Germline loops: CDR1 SGHRS, CDR2 YFSETQ. The CDR3 totals 12 residues. The J segment lost 6 bases and the V segment lost 3 bases, leaving 3 bases of the junction unmatched. The CDR3 is CASSSGGREQYF. CDR3 DNA sequence: TGCGCCAGCAGCTCGGGGGGACGCGAGCAGTACTTC.

The chain uses TRBV13 and TRBJ2-3; 11 bases are shared with TRBD2. Germline V lookup: CDR1 PRHDT, CDR2 FYEKMQ (reference sequence). The junction had 9 bases not matched to a gene; V was cut back by 6 bases and J by 4 bases. The CDR3 is made up of 16 amino acids. In nucleotides, the CDR3 is TGTGCCAGCAGTGTTAGCGGGGGGGATCCTTCAGATACGCAGTATTTT. Amino acids: CASSVSGGDPSDTQYF.

This clone was seen only a few times. The rearrangement uses TRBV24-1 and TRBJ1-5; tentatively, D is TRBD1 (5 bases). Germline CDR1 reads KGHDR; CDR2 reads SFDVKD. The CDR3 has 13 residues. The germline V and J ends were trimmed by 4 bases and 6 bases, with 9 bases remaining between them. The DNA of the CDR3 is TGTGCCACCAGTGAGGGGGGGACTCAGCCCCAGCATTTT. Amino acids: CATSEGGTQPQHF.

DNA for the CDR3: TGTGCCAGTAGTATAGCCCTCGGTTATGGCGGGGTATACAATGAGCAGTTCTTC. This encodes CASSIALGYGGVYNEQFF. V gene TRBV19 combines with J gene TRBJ2-1; TRBD2 is a possible D gene (6 bases). The CDR3 length is 18 residues. Germline V CDR1 and CDR2: LNHDA, SQIVND (reference sequence). V was clipped by 1 base and J by 4 bases, with 20 bases between them.

This rearrangement joins TRBV4-1 to TRBJ1-4, with a weak D call TRBD1 (5 bases). V lost 1 base, J lost 2 bases, and 11 bases lay in between. Germline V lookup: CDR1 MGHRA, CDR2 YSYEKL. This CDR3 has 16 residues. CDR3: CASSQAPGGTNEKLFF. CDR3 DNA: TGCGCCAGCAGCCAAGCTCCCGGGGGTACTAATGAAAAACTGTTTTTT.

This rearrangement joins TRBV11-2 to TRBJ2-3, with 7 bases matching TRBD1. The CDR3 loop spans 17 amino acids. CDR1 and CDR2 (germline): SGHAT, FQNNGV. V shed 5 bases, J shed 0 bases, and the junction held 11 bases outside the gene matches. The CDR3 nucleotides are TGTGCCAGCAGCACTAGACAGGGACCAACTAGCACAGATACGCAGTATTTT. As protein: CASSTRQGPTSTDTQYF.

The chain employs TRBV12-5 and TRBJ2-7, with 7 bases that match TRBD1. The trim removed 6 bases at V and 9 bases at J, leaving 11 bases unmatched. This CDR3 spans 13 amino acids. CDR1 is LGHNT, CDR2 FRNRAP, per germline. DNA of the CDR3: TGTGCTAGTGGGAACCCGGGACAGACGAGGCAGTACTTC. Its protein is CASGNPGQTRQYF.

The sample holds a few counts of this clone. The J gene is TRBJ1-1, the V gene TRBV9, with 9 nucleotides matching TRBD1. CDR3 length: 14 amino acids. The trim removed 5 bases at V and 6 bases at J, leaving 8 bases unmatched. Per the germline V gene, CDR1 is SGDLS and CDR2 is YYNGEE. CDR3 region: CASSPSGTGSEAFF. For the CDR3, the DNA is TGTGCCAGCAGTCCATCCGGGACAGGGTCTGAAGCTTTCTTT.

V gene TRBV7-2 combines with J gene TRBJ2-7, with TRBD1 matching over 10 bases. In germline, CDR1 is SGHTA, CDR2 FQGNSA. J was trimmed by 2 bases and V by 3 bases; bases with no gene match: 4. The CDR3 spans 15 residues. In nucleotides, the CDR3 is TGTGCCAGCAGCTTCTCCGGGACAGGGGCCTACGAGCAGTACTTC. It yields the protein CASSFSGTGAYEQYF. Full variable domain (remainder filled in from reference TRBV7-2 and TRBJ2-7): GAGVSQSPSNKVTEKGKDVELRCDPISGHTALYWYRQSLGQGLEFLIYFQGNSAPDKSGLPSDRFSAERTGGSVSTLTIQRTQQEDSAVYLCASSFSGTGAYEQYFGPGTRLTVT.

This chain joins TRBV6-5 and TRBJ1-5; D not resolved. CDR1 and CDR2 (germline): MNHEY, SVGAGI. The CDR3 has 14 residues. Trimming pared 8 bases from V and 0 bases from J, leaving 11 bases between. CDR3 DNA sequence: TGTGCCAGCTCAACAGATTATAGCAATCAGCCCCAGCATTTT. It encodes CASSTDYSNQPQHF.

V is TRBV11-3 and J is TRBJ1-3, with D possibly matching TRBD1 (5 bases). The V gene lost 6 bases and the J gene lost 0 bases, with 12 bases spanning the gap. Per the germline V gene, CDR1 is SGHNT and CDR2 is YENEEA. CDR3 length equals 15 residues. CDR3 amino acids: CASSSTGVSGNTIYF. CDR3 nucleotide sequence: TGTGCCAGCAGTTCTACAGGCGTCTCTGGAAACACCATATATTTT.

The J gene is TRBJ2-2, the V gene TRBV5-5; TRBD1 matches at 9 bases. The CDR3 sequence is 15 residues long. Germline V gene lookup returns CDR1 SGHKS and CDR2 YYEKEE (reference sequence). V trimming: 4 bases; J trimming: 5 bases; junction bases outside the gene matches: 6. DNA for the CDR3: TGTGCCAGCAGCCTGGGACAGGGCGGGACCGGGGAGCTGTTTTTT. Translated: CASSLGQGGTGELFF.

The V gene is TRBV3-1 (or the pseudogene TRBV3-2), the J gene TRBJ2-2; 8 bases map to TRBD1. V shed 2 bases, J shed 1 base, and the junction held 6 bases outside the gene matches. The CDR3 sequence is 17 residues long. The germline gives CDR1 LGHDT, CDR2 YNNKEL (reference sequence). As DNA, the CDR3 is TGTGCCAGCAGCCAATCAAACAGGGGGAGGAACACCGGGGAGCTGTTTTTT. This sequence encodes CASSQSNRGRNTGELFF.

This chain connects TRBV12-2 to TRBJ1-4; the table calls TRBD1, which could not be checked here. TRBV12-2 is listed as a pseudogene. The CDR3 extends over 15 amino acids. CDR3 DNA: TGTGCAAGTCGCTTAGGGGCTGCAACTAATGAAAAACTGTTTTTT. Translated: CASRLGAATNEKLFF.

The chain's CDR3 is CASSKRPIQGAQANYGYTF. The DNA of the CDR3 is TGTGCCAGCAGCAAGAGACCAATACAGGGGGCGCAGGCCAACTATGGCTACACCTTC. The rearrangement uses TRBV11-2 and TRBJ1-2, with 9 bases matching TRBD1. CDR3 length: 19 residues. V was clipped by 5 bases and J by 2 bases; unmatched bases: 18. Germline CDR1 is SGHAT and CDR2 is FQNNGV. Together with reference TRBV11-2 and TRBJ1-2, the CDR3 gives the full variable domain: EAGVAQSPRYKIIEKRQSVAFWCNPISGHATLYWYQQILGQGPKLLIQFQNNGVVDDSQLPKDRFSAERLKGVDSTLKIQPAKLEDSAVYLCASSKRPIQGAQANYGYTFGSGTRLTVV.